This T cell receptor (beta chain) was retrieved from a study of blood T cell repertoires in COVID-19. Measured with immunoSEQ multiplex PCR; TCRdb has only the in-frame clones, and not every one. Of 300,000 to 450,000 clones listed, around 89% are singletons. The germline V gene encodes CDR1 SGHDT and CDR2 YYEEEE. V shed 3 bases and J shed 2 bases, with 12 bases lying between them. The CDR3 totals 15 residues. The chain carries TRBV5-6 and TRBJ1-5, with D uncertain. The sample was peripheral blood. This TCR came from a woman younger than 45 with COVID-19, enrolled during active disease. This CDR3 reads CASSSVEGGNQPQHF. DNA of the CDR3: TGTGCCAGCAGCTCCGTGGAGGGCGGCAATCAGCCCCAGCATTTT.